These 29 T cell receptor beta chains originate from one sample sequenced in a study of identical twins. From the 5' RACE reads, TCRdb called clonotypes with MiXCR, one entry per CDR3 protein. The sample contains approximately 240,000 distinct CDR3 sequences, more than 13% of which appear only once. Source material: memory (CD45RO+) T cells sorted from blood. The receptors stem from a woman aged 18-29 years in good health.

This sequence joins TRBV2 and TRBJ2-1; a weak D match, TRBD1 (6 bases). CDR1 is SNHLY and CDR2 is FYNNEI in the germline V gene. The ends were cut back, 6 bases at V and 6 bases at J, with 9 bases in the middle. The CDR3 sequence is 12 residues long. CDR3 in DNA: TGTGCCAGCAGGGTGGACAGCAATGAGCAGTTCTTC. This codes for CASRVDSNEQFF.

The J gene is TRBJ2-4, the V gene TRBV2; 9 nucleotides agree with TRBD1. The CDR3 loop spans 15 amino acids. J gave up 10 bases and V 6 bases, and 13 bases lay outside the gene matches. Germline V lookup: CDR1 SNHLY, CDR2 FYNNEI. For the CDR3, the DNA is TGTGCCAGCAGCGAGTCCTTTGGGACAGGGCAGATTCAGTACTTC. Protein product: CASSESFGTGQIQYF.

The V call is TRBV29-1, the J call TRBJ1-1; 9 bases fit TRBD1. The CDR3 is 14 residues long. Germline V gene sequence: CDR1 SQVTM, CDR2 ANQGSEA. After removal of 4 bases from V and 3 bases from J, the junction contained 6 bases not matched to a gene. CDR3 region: CSVVGTGYYTEAFF. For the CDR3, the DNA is TGCAGCGTTGTGGGGACAGGGTACTACACTGAAGCTTTCTTT.

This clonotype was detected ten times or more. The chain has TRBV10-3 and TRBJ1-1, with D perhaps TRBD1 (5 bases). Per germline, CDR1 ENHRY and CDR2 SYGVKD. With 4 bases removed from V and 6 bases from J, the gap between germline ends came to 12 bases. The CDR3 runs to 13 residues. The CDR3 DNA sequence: TGTGCCATCAGTGGTTACAGGCCCCCTGAAGCTTTCTTT. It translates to CAISGYRPPEAFF.

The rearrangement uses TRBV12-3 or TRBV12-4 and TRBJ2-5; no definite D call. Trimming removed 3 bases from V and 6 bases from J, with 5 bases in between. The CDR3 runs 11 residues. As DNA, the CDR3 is TGTGCCAGCAGTTTGCGGCAGACCCAGTACTTC. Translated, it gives CASSLRQTQYF.

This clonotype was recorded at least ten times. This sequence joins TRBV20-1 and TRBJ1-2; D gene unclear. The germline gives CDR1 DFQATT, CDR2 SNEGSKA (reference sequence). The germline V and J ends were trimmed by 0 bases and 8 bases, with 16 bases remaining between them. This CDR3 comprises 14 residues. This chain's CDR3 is CSARDSDGFSGYTF. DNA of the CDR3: TGCAGTGCTAGAGATAGTGACGGGTTCTCCGGCTACACCTTC.

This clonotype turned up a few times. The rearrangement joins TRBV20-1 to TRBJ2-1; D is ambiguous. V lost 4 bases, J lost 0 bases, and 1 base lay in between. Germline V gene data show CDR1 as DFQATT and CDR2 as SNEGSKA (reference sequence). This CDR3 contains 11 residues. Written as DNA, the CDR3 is TGCAGTGCTACCTCCTACAATGAGCAGTTCTTC. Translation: CSATSYNEQFF.

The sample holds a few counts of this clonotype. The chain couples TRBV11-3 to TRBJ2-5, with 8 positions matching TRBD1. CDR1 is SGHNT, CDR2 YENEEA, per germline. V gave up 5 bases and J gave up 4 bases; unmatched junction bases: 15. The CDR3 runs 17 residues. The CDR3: CASSLSRTARGRETQYF. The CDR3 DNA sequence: TGTGCCAGCAGCCTCTCGCGGACGGCCAGGGGGCGAGAGACCCAGTACTTC. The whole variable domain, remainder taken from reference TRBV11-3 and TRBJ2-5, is EAGVVQSPRYKIIEKKQPVAFWCNPISGHNTLYWYLQNLGQGPELLIRYENEEAVDDSQLPKDRFSAERLKGVDSTLKIQPAELGDSAVYLCASSLSRTARGRETQYFGPGTRLLVL.

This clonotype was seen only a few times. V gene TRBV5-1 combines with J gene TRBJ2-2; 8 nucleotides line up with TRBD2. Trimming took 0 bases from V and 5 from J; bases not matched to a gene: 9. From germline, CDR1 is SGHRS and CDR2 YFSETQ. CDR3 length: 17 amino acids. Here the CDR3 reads CASSLAGPSGLTGELFF. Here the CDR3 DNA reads TGCGCCAGCAGCTTGGCCGGGCCTAGCGGGCTGACCGGGGAGCTGTTTTTT.

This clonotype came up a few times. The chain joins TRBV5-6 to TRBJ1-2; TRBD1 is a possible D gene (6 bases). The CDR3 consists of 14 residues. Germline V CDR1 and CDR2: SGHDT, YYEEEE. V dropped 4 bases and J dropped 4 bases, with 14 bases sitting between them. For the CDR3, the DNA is TGTGCCAGCAGCCCTCTGGGACAAACCTATGGCTACACCTTC. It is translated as CASSPLGQTYGYTF.

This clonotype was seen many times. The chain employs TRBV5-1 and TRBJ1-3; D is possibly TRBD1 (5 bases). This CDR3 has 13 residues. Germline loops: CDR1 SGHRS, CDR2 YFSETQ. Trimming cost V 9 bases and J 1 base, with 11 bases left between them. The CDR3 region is CATGEGSGNTIYF. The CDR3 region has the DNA TGCGCCACCGGGGAGGGGTCTGGAAACACCATATATTTT.

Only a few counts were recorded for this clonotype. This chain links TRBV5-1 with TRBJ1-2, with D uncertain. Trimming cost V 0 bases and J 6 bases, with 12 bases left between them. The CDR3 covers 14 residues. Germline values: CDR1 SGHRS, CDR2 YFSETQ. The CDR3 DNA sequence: TGCGCCAGCAGCTTGGCCAACCCTTGGGATGGCTACACCTTC. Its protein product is CASSLANPWDGYTF. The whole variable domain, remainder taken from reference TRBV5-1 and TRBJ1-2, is KAGVTQTPRYLIKTRGQQVTLSCSPISGHRSVSWYQQTPGQGLQFLFEYFSETQRNKGNFPGRFSGRQFSNSRSEMNVSTLELGDSALYLCASSLANPWDGYTFGSGTRLTVV.

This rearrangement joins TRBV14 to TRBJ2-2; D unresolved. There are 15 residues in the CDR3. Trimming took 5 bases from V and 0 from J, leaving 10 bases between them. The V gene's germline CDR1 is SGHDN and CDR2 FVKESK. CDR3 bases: TGTGCCAGCAGCTCCCAAATTACGAACACCGGGGAGCTGTTTTTT. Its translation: CASSSQITNTGELFF.

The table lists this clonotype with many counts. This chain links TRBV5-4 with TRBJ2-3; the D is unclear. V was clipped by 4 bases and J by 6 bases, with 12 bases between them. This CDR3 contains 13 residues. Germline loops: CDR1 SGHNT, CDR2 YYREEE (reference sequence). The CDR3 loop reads CASSPPTSDTQYF. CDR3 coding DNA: TGTGCCAGCAGCCCCCCGACCTCGGATACGCAGTATTTT.

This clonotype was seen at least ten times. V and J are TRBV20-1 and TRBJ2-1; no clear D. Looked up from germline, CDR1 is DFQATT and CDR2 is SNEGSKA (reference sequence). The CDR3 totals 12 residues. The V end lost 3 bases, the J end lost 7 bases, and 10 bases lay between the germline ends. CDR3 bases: TGCAGTGCTAGGGCCTCAGAGAATGAGCAGTTCTTC. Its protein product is CSARASENEQFF.

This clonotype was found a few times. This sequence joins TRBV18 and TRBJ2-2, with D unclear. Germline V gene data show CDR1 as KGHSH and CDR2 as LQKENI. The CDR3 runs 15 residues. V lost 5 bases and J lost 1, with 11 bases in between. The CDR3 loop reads CASSGKAVNTGELFF. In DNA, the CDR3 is TGTGCCAGCTCAGGCAAAGCAGTGAACACCGGGGAGCTGTTTTTT.

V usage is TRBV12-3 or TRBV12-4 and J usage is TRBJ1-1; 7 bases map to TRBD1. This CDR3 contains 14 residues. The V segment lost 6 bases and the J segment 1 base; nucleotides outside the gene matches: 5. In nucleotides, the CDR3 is TGTGCCAGCAGCCGAGGACAGGCGAACACTGAAGCTTTCTTT. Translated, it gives CASSRGQANTEAFF.

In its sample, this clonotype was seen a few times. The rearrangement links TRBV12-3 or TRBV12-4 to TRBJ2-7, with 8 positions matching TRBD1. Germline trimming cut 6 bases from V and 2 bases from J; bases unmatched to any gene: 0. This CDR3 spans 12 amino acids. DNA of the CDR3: TGTGCCAGCAGGGGACAGGCCTACGAGCAGTACTTC. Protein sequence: CASRGQAYEQYF.

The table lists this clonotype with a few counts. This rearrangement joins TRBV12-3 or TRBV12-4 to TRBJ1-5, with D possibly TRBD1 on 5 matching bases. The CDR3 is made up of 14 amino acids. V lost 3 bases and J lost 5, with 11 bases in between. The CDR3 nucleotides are TGTGCCAGCAGTTTCCTGGACATATATCAGCCCCAGCATTTT. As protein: CASSFLDIYQPQHF.

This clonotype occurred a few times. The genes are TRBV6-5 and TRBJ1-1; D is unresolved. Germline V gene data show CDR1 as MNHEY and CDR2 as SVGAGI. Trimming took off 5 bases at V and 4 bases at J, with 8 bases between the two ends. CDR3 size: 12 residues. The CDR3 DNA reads TGTGCCAGCAGTGGACGTATCACTGAAGCTTTCTTT. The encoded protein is CASSGRITEAFF.

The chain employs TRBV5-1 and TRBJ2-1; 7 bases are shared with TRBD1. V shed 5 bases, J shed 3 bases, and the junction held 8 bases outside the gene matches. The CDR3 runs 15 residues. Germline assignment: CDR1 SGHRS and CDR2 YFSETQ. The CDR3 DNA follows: TGCGCCAGCAGGGCCGGGACAGCGAACTACAATGAGCAGTTCTTC. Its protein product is CASRAGTANYNEQFF.

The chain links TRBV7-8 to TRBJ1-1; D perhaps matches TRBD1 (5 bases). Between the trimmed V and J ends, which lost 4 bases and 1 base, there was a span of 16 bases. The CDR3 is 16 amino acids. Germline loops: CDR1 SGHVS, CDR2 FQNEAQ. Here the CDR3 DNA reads TGTGCCAGCAGCTCGGGAAGGGGAATTTGGAACACTGAAGCTTTCTTT. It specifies CASSSGRGIWNTEAFF.

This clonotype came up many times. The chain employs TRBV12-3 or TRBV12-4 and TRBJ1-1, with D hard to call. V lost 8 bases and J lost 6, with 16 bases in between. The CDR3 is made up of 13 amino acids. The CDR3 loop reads CASRGGERAEAFF. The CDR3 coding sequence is TGTGCCAGCCGGGGTGGGGAGAGGGCTGAAGCTTTCTTT.

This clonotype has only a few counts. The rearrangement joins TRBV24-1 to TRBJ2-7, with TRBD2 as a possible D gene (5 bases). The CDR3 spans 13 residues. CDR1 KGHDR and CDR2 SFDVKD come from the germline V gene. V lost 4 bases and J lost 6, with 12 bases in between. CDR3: CATSEGPTSEQYF. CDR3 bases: TGTGCCACCAGTGAAGGCCCAACTAGCGAGCAGTACTTC.

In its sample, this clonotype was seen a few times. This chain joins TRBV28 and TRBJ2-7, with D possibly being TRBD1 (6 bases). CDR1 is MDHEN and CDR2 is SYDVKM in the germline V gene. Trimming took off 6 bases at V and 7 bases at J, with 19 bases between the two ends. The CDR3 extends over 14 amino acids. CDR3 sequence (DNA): TGTGCCAGCAGCGCCGGACAGCTCTACGGGGAGCAGTACTTC. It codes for CASSAGQLYGEQYF. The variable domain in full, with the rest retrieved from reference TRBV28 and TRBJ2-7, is DVKVTQSSRYLVKRTGEKVFLECVQDMDHENMFWYRQDPGLGLRLIYFSYDVKMKEKGDIPEGYSVSREKKERFSLILESASTNQTSMYLCASSAGQLYGEQYFGPGTRLTVT.

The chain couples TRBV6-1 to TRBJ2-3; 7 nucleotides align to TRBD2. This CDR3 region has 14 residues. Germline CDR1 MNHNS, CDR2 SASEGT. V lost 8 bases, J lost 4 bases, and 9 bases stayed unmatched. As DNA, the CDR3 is TGTGCCAGCCGACCCGCTGGGGGGGCAGATACGCAGTATTTT. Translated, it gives CASRPAGGADTQYF.

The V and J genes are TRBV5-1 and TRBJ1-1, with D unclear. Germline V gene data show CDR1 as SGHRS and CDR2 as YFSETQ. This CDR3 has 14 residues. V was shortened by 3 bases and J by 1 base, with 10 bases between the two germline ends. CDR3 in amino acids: CASSYAPENTEAFF. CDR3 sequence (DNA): TGCGCCAGCAGCTACGCCCCGGAGAACACTGAAGCTTTCTTT.

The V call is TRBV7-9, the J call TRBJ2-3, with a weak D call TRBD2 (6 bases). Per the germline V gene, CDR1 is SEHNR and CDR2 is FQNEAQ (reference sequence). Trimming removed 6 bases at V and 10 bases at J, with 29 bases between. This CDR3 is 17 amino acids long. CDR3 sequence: CASSSAGTTTRGRAQYF. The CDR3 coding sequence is TGTGCCAGCAGTTCGGCCGGGACCACTACCCGGGGGAGAGCGCAGTATTTT.

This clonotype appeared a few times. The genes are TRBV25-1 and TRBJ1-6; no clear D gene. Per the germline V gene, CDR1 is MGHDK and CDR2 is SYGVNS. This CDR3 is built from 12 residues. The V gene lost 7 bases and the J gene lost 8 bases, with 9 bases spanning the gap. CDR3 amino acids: CASNFADSPLHF. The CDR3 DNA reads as TGTGCCAGCAACTTCGCGGATTCACCCCTCCACTTT.